Below are 21 T cell receptor beta chains sequenced from a single sample in a study of blood T cell repertoires in COVID-19. Measured with immunoSEQ multiplex PCR; TCRdb has only the in-frame clones, and not every one. Of about 140,000 clones detected, over 60% appear once; the ten largest clones hold roughly 2.9%. The sequenced material came from PBMCs or T cells enriched from blood (not recorded which). The receptors stem from a woman between 50 and 59 years old who had recovered from COVID-19.

V and J are TRBV9 and TRBJ2-7; 7 bases fit TRBD2. The CDR3 runs to 15 residues. CDR1 SGDLS and CDR2 YYNGEE come from the germline V gene. V lost 4 bases, J lost 6 bases, and 13 bases stayed unmatched. The CDR3, as DNA: TGTGCCAGCAGCCCAAAGGCGGGAGCGGTGGTCGAGCAGTACTTC. Residues: CASSPKAGAVVEQYF.

The chain is built from TRBV28 and TRBJ2-4; tentatively, D is TRBD1 (6 bases). With 4 bases removed from V and 7 bases from J, the gap between germline ends came to 17 bases. Germline V gives CDR1 MDHEN, CDR2 SYDVKM. This CDR3 region has 15 residues. Written as DNA, the CDR3 is TGTGCCAGCAGTTCCCGGGCAGGGGCCCAGAACATTCAGTACTTC. This encodes CASSSRAGAQNIQYF.

This clone was seen just once. V gene TRBV11-3 combines with J gene TRBJ2-1, with 7 bases that match TRBD2. The V gene end was trimmed by 5 bases and the J gene end by 4 bases; junction bases not matched to a gene: 11. Looked up from germline, CDR1 is SGHNT and CDR2 is YENEEA. The CDR3 is 16 residues long. The CDR3 nucleotides read TGTGCCAGCAGCAGAGAGGGGACTAACCTTTACAATGAGCAGTTCTTC. Its protein product is CASSREGTNLYNEQFF.

The V gene is TRBV11-1, the J gene TRBJ2-2; 8 bases line up with TRBD1. Germline CDR1 and CDR2: SGHAT and FQDESV (reference sequence). The V gene end was trimmed by 6 bases and the J gene end by 2 bases; junction bases not matched to a gene: 5. There are 15 residues in the CDR3. CDR3 DNA: TGTGCCAGCAGTAAAGACAGGGGTAACACCGGGGAGCTGTTTTTT. Residues: CASSKDRGNTGELFF. The whole variable domain, remainder taken from reference TRBV11-1 and TRBJ2-2, is EAEVAQSPRYKITEKSQAVAFWCDPISGHATLYWYRQILGQGPELLVQFQDESVVDDSQLPKDRFSAERLKGVDSTLKIQPAELGDSAMYLCASSKDRGNTGELFFGEGSRLTVL.

The rearrangement links TRBV5-1 to TRBJ2-3; TRBD1 matches 12 bases. The germline CDR1 and CDR2 sequences are SGHRS and YFSETQ. This CDR3 is 16 amino acids long. V was pared by 5 bases and J by 2 bases, with 6 bases of the junction left unmatched. CDR3 loop: CASRFRGQGATDTQYF. The DNA of the CDR3 is TGCGCCAGCAGATTCAGGGGACAGGGGGCCACAGATACGCAGTATTTT.

In its sample, this clone was seen once. Here the CDR3 DNA reads TGTGCCAGCAGTGATGAACCGGGTCAGCGTAATCAGCCCCAGCATTTT. Translated, it gives CASSDEPGQRNQPQHF. The chain combines TRBV6-1 with TRBJ1-5; D unclear. The CDR3 consists of 16 residues. Per germline, CDR1 MNHNS and CDR2 SASEGT. The V end lost 3 bases, the J end lost 4 bases, and 16 bases lay between the germline ends.

This chain joins TRBV15 and TRBJ1-1, with 7 bases fitting TRBD1. With V trimmed by 3 bases and J by 5 bases, 6 bases remained unmatched. The CDR3 sequence is 14 residues long. Germline CDR1 reads LNHNV; CDR2 reads YYDKDF (reference sequence). The DNA of the CDR3 is TGTGCCACCAGCAGGACAGGGTTACGGACTGAAGCTTTCTTT. This encodes CATSRTGLRTEAFF.

This clone was seen a few times. This chain connects TRBV11-2 to TRBJ2-1, with TRBD2 identical over 13 bases. CDR1 is SGHAT, CDR2 FQNNGV, per germline. With 5 bases clipped from V and 14 bases from J, the junction kept 15 bases outside the gene matches. The CDR3 sequence is 16 residues long. The CDR3 DNA reads TGTGCCAGCAGCCCCGACGGACTAGCGGGAGTTCCCTCTAAGTTCTTC. This sequence encodes CASSPDGLAGVPSKFF.

The chain recombines TRBV18 with TRBJ1-2, with D unresolved. The CDR3 has 14 residues. Trimming stripped 1 base from V and 8 bases from J, with 14 bases between. CDR1 and CDR2 from the germline V gene are KGHSH and LQKENI. CDR3 amino acids: CASSPLGEPSGYTF. CDR3 bases: TGTGCCAGCTCACCACTGGGAGAGCCCTCGGGCTACACCTTC. Complete variable domain (other parts from reference TRBV18 and TRBJ1-2): NAGVMQNPRHLVRRRGQEARLRCSPMKGHSHVYWYRQLPEEGLKFMVYLQKENIIDESGMPKERFSAEFPKEGPSILRIQQVVRGDSAAYFCASSPLGEPSGYTFGSGTRLTVV.

Points on this clone: An end of the junction differs from the germline gene, which may be a read error. The chain joins TRBV6-1 to TRBJ2-5, with TRBD1 identical over 8 bases. The CDR3 runs to 15 residues. Germline lookup yields CDR1 MNHNS and CDR2 SASEGT. The CDR3 protein is CASSKAGGYGETQYF. For the CDR3, the DNA is TGTGCCAGCAGTAAAGCAGGGGGCTATGGGGAGACCCAGTACTTC.

CDR3: CASRQGLAGTDTQYF. The CDR3 DNA reads TGTGCCAGCAGACAAGGACTAGCGGGCACAGATACGCAGTATTTT. The chain is built from TRBV27 and TRBJ2-3, with 10 positions matching TRBD2. V was clipped by 6 bases and J by 1 base; unmatched bases: 4. Looked up from germline, CDR1 is MNHEY and CDR2 is SMNVEV (reference sequence). The length of the CDR3 is 15 residues.

This chain links TRBV29-1 with TRBJ2-5, with a possible D match to TRBD1 (5 bases). CDR3 length: 13 residues. Germline values: CDR1 SQVTM, CDR2 ANQGSEA. V dropped 3 bases and J dropped 0 bases, with 8 bases sitting between them. The CDR3 here is CSVEGPYQETQYF. CDR3 coding DNA: TGCAGCGTTGAGGGGCCGTACCAAGAGACCCAGTACTTC.

This clone showed up just a few times. V is TRBV11-2 and J is TRBJ1-1; 8 bases map to TRBD1. The J segment lost 5 bases and the V segment lost 7 bases, leaving 12 bases of the junction unmatched. The CDR3 spans 15 residues. CDR1 SGHAT and CDR2 FQNNGV come from the germline V gene. The CDR3 sequence: CASTRTGGQGTEAFF. CDR3 sequence (DNA): TGTGCCAGCACCCGAACAGGGGGACAAGGGACTGAAGCTTTCTTT.

This chain uses TRBV7-9 with TRBJ2-7, with TRBD1 matching over 8 bases. Unmatched junction bases numbered 2, after V lost 4 bases and J lost 0 bases. Germline-derived CDR1 and CDR2 are SEHNR and FQNEAQ (reference sequence). This CDR3 has 14 amino acids. Written as DNA, the CDR3 is TGTGCCAGCAGCTCGGGACAGGTCTCCTACGAGCAGTACTTC. Protein: CASSSGQVSYEQYF.

The chain carries TRBV18 and TRBJ1-4; 9 nucleotides align to TRBD1. Germline V CDR1 and CDR2: KGHSH, LQKENI. There are 16 residues in the CDR3. The ends lost 0 bases at V and 8 bases at J; junction bases unmatched: 7. The CDR3 protein is CASSPPMGQGEEKLFF. Written as DNA, the CDR3 is TGTGCCAGCTCACCACCGATGGGACAGGGAGAGGAAAAACTGTTTTTT.

This clone was found once. The chain has TRBV29-1 and TRBJ2-5; 14 bases are shared with TRBD2. Germline CDR1 SQVTM, CDR2 ANQGSEA. V shed 5 bases and J 7 bases; nucleotides not matched to a gene: 9. The CDR3 has 15 amino acids. CDR3: CSVFRLAGGLGTQYF. CDR3 bases: TGCAGCGTTTTTCGACTAGCGGGAGGGTTGGGGACCCAGTACTTC.

CDR3 nucleotides: TGTGCCTCCTCTCAGGGGGACACCGTCGAGGGCTACACCTTC. This encodes CASSQGDTVEGYTF. The chain has TRBV19 and TRBJ1-2, with 7 positions matching TRBD1. CDR3 length: 14 residues. After removal of 11 bases from V and 8 bases from J, the junction contained 17 bases not matched to a gene. Germline values: CDR1 LNHDA, CDR2 SQIVND (reference sequence). The full variable domain, completed using reference TRBV19 and TRBJ1-2, is DGGITQSPKYLFRKEGQNVTLSCEQNLNHDAMYWYRQDPGQGLRLIYYSQIVNDFQKGDIAEGYSVSREKKESFPLTVTSAQKNPTAFYLCASSQGDTVEGYTFGSGTRLTVV.

The chain couples TRBV5-4 to TRBJ2-3; D gene uncertain. Per germline, CDR1 SGHNT and CDR2 YYREEE (reference sequence). Trimming shortened V by 9 bases and J by 6 bases, and 8 bases separated the two germline ends. CDR3 length equals 10 residues. The CDR3 sequence: CAIPPDTQYF. CDR3 nucleotides: TGTGCCATCCCCCCGGATACGCAGTATTTT.

This chain connects TRBV5-1 to TRBJ2-3; 11 bases line up with TRBD2. The ends lost 0 bases at V and 5 bases at J; junction bases unmatched: 8. This CDR3 region has 17 residues. The germline V gene has CDR1 SGHRS and CDR2 YFSETQ. CDR3 amino acids: CASSLVPLAGVRDTQYF. For the CDR3, the DNA is TGCGCCAGCAGCTTGGTCCCACTAGCGGGAGTGAGAGATACGCAGTATTTT.

The rearrangement uses TRBV9 and TRBJ2-7; the D gene is possibly TRBD1 (6 bases). This CDR3 is 12 amino acids long. The germline CDR1 and CDR2 sequences are SGDLS and YYNGEE. Trimming left V 3 bases short and J 4 bases short, with 8 bases between. The CDR3 DNA follows: TGTGCCAGCAGCGGACAGGATTACGAGCAGTACTTC. Translating it yields CASSGQDYEQYF.

The chain carries TRBV5-4 and TRBJ2-1, with a tentative D call TRBD1 (7 bases). There are 13 residues in the CDR3. Trimming left V 5 bases short and J 7 bases short, with 13 bases between. Germline V gives CDR1 SGHNT, CDR2 YYREEE (reference sequence). DNA for the CDR3: TGTGCCAGCAGTACGACAGGGAGGAATGAGCAGTTCTTC. Translation: CASSTTGRNEQFF.